This TCR beta chain was recorded in a study of shared clonotypes between healthy human individuals. Overall study: For every donor, three CD4 naive, three CD4 memory, two CD8 naive and one CD8 memory plates were used.

This clone was counted only a few times. CD45RA-negative memory and CD45RA+ naive subsets were split from the CD4+ cells. CDR3 length: 13 residues. Looked up from germline, CDR1 is KGHSH and CDR2 is LQKENI. V gave up 5 bases and J gave up 6 bases, with 13 bases separating them. In the source study's methods: For the immunoSEQ data, sequences were junction-only without quality scores, so filtering differed. Using immunoSEQ multiplex PCR, the repertoire was profiled, and TCRdb retains in-frame clones only, with some absent. V and J calls and clone size are as listed in that table; D and trimming were resolved from the DNA. This table holds 800,000 to 1,200,000 clones, around 78% found once.

The V call is TRBV18, the J call TRBJ1-1, with a possible D match to TRBD1 (6 bases). This clonotype was obtained from a man aged 18 to 29 in good health. Some clones in this sample may be carry-over from other donors' samples. Specimen: memory CD4+ T cells from PBMCs. As for subset: CD45RA-negative fraction. CDR3 in amino acids: CASSEGQRSEAFF. For the CDR3, the DNA is TGTGCCAGCTCAGAGGGACAAAGGTCTGAAGCTTTCTTT.